This T cell receptor (beta chain) appears in the sequencing data of a study of CD8 T cells in Susac syndrome. Study in general: Treatment at blood withdrawal was none, corticosteroids, or intravenous immunoglobulin alone in Susac syndrome patients.

Germline V gene lookup returns CDR1 GTSNPN and CDR2 SVGIG (reference sequence). This CDR3 comprises 14 residues. The V gene end was trimmed by 5 bases and the J gene end by 4 bases; junction bases not matched to a gene: 10. RNA in amounts of roughly 0.5 to 1 ug was reverse transcribed with random hexamers. TCRdb re-derived calls from the immunoSEQ multiplex PCR reads in MiXCR, one entry per CDR3 protein. The repertoire holds 100,000 to 150,000 distinct CDR3 sequences, with 90% to 95% as singletons. The TCR was taken from a human donor with Susac syndrome. The chain recombines TRBV30 with TRBJ1-1, with 7 nucleotides matching TRBD1. The sample taken for sequencing was CD8+ T cells from PBMCs. CDR3: CAWDTMDRFTEAFF. The CDR3, as DNA: TGTGCCTGGGACACAATGGACAGGTTCACTGAAGCTTTCTTT.